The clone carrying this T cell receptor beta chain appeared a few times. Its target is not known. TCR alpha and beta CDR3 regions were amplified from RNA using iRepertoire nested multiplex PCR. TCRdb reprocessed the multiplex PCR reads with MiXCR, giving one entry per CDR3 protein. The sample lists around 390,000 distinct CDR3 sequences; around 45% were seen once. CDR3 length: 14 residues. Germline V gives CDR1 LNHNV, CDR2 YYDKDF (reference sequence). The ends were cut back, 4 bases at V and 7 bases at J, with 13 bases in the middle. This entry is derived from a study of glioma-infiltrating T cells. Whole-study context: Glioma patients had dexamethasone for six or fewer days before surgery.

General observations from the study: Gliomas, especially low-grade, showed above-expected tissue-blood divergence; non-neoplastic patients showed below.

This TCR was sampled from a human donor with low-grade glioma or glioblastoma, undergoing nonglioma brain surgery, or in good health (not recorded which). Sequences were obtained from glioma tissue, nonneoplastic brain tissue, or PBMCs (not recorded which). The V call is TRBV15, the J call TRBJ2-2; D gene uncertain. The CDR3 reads CATSKDLGSGELFF. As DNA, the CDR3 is TGTGCCACCAGCAAGGACCTGGGCAGCGGGGAGCTGTTTTTT.